This T cell receptor beta chain was captured in a study of cytomegalovirus exposure and HLA in healthy donors (dated by TCRdb to about 2017). Context from the whole study: In an earlier analysis of fewer than 750 of the donors, less than 350 Gb of sequence data and approximately 120 million unique TCR beta sequences from 150 million to 200 million T cells were reported. Class I and class II HLA loci were covered by the typing at four-digit resolution. All discovery cohort repertoires had been generated on a single sequencing platform. To predict cytomegalovirus infection status, the study brought together high-throughput TCR immunosequencing, statistical association of individual TCRs with disease status, and machine learning. Among about 410 genotyped donors of the cohort, an average of roughly 230,000 unique TCR beta nucleotide sequences was sequenced per donor, of which roughly 18% were non-productive. A separate validation cohort of approximately 120 different subjects was used in addition to the approximately 700-subject first cohort. Using immunosequencing, the study profiled T cell repertoires from about 650 subjects and related those repertoires to cytomegalovirus serostatus. Around 330 gigabases of sequencing data and around 85 million unique TCR sequences made up an early release that covered around 640 HLA-typed donors. Typing coverage varied by locus: roughly 629-640 donors for A, B, C, DRB1 and DQB1; 522 for DQA1; over 600 for DPA1; more than 450 for DPB1. Donor age, sex, ethnicity and CMV serostatus were compiled alongside the repertoire data. The study aimed to test whether signatures of past pathogen exposure could be identified by cataloging public T cell receptors. Of the 300 to 500 genotyped donors, approximately 80% were placed in the genetic ancestry cluster associated with self-reported Caucasian donors. To decide whether each TCR beta V gene segment behaved as functional or pseudogenic, an earlier analysis of several hundred of the donors relied on high-throughput TCR beta sequencing. A later analysis re-analyzed previously published TCR beta repertoires from 500 to 700 donors and added high-resolution HLA genotyping to study TCR occurrence patterns. Because of strong linkage in the cohort, five DR-DQ haplotypes were treated as single units for association and clustering. Genome-wide SNP genotypes for about 65% of the 666 donors were used in a later genetic analysis, which treated that subset as a discovery cohort. Rather than using new phenotypic data, the later analysis identified candidate immune exposures from TCR beta sequences and from how often those sequences occurred across donors.

CDR3 length: 15 amino acids, cysteine to phenylalanine. Only the CDR3 DNA is retained, 45 bases long and in frame from the first base. For CDR1 and CDR2, the germline V gene lists SGDLS and YYNGEE. V has 4 bases trimmed and J has 4 bases trimmed; junction bases matching no gene number 6. General study outcomes and caveats: Sequencing depth was assumed to be roughly uniform across donors in the presence/absence analyses, though that assumption may not hold. The classifier was reported to diagnose cytomegalovirus status with high specificity and sensitivity in both the original and validation cohorts. When HLA alleles, especially DR and DQ, strongly co-occurred, attributing TCR associations to individual alleles was difficult. Because counts were too low, about 15 rarely observed V segments, including chromosome 9 orphons, were left out of the earlier analysis of 587 of the donors. A further reported finding was that TCR beta sequences accurately predicted the HLA-A and HLA-B alleles for most subjects in the first cohort. In vitro tests confirmed that a few of the cytomegalovirus-associated TCR beta chains recognize cytomegalovirus antigens. Compared with the approximately 600-donor mean, donors in an Asian-associated ancestry cluster had fewer N-insertions in productive TCRs, according to a later genetic analysis. CMV serostatus was the only immune exposure information available for the cohort. In a later analysis, 16,951 TCR beta sequences were associated with specific HLA alleles at a false discovery rate of 0.05. In a later analysis, most CMV-associated TCR beta chains were found to appear HLA-restricted, with HLA associations seemingly driven largely by CMV exposure. This cohort had only TCR beta chains sequenced, and the lack of alpha or paired-chain data limited which features could be detected. Because the 87-base-pair reads could not distinguish some IMGT-functional V segments, including TRBV6-2 and TRBV6-3, those segments were excluded. A later analysis found that TCR association rates varied across HLA loci, with DRB1 alleles showing the most associated TCRs and HLA-C alleles the fewest. A group of highly shared sequence variants was considered likely to be a technical artifact of the sequencing pipeline. The study listed approximately 150 TCR beta chains as associated with cytomegalovirus. A later analysis found that HLA-associated TCR beta chains were more clonally expanded and had lower generation probabilities than equally common non-associated chains. In a later genetic analysis, a missense DCLRE1C variant was associated with V-gene and J-gene trimming of TCR beta chains, and the association was replicated in an independent cohort. A later analysis reported that several top co-occurrence clusters appeared linked to parvovirus B19, influenza, CMV and Epstein-Barr virus. Correlated functional status among segregating V segments might reflect linkage disequilibrium, but an unknown experimental factor could not be ruled out. In an earlier analysis of 450 to 750 of the donors, most TCR beta V segments appeared in productive rearrangements about 87% or about 30% of the time, broadly matching IMGT annotations. Most TCR sequences were observed very rarely across donors, whereas some public TCRs were present in many individuals. The authors suggested that the approach could potentially be generalized to other disease states and immunological phenotypes. Because HLA typing was unavailable for some donors at each locus, only the typed subset was used in association tests.

The library was made by the immunoSEQ multiplex PCR assay. For the multiplex PCR, a mixture combining 60 forward primers for TCR Vbeta segments and 13 reverse primers for TCR Jbeta segments was used. A multiplex PCR assay on genomic DNA amplified the CDR3 region of rearranged TCR beta genes. Amplified TCR beta libraries were sequenced as 87-base-pair reads on the Illumina HiSeq System. The paper's processing steps were these. Across the 670 or so repertoires, a later analysis counted tens of millions of unique TCR beta chains, some 11 million of which were shared by at least two donors. Raw reads were error-corrected and collapsed into unique sequences with a nearest-neighbor algorithm that merged closely related sequences to remove PCR and sequencing errors. V, D and J gene segments were assigned by aligning CDR3 sequences to IMGT reference sequences. Each retained sequence needed at least a six-nucleotide match to both a V gene segment and a J gene segment. Rearrangements were called productive when the CDR3 lacked stop codons and stayed in frame with V and J; all others were non-productive. CDR3 was defined by IMGT convention, running from the second conserved V-encoded cysteine to the conserved J-encoded phenylalanine. In an earlier analysis of around 570 of the donors, sequences lacking an unambiguous match to a single V gene segment were excluded. In an earlier analysis of almost 600 of the donors, a V segment was called functional when productive rearrangements were above 56.7%, and segregating when the standard deviation between donors exceeded 5%. A statistical classification framework was developed to diagnose cytomegalovirus status using the catalog of TCR beta chain sequences. V and J gene assignment, in a later analysis, came from comparing TCR nucleotide sequences with IMGT/GENE-DB human TR gene sequences. The TCRdist pipeline was used in a later analysis to assign CDR3 sequences and most-parsimonious VDJ recombination scenarios. In a later analysis, every TCR beta chain was defined by the combination of its CDR3 amino acid sequence and its V-gene family, and reads without a unique V-gene family were dropped. As a way to deal with suspected cross-contamination and a sequencing artifact, a later analysis dropped 592 nucleotide sequences that were highly shared and had low generation probability. A later analysis calculated a clonal expansion index for each public chain from normalized within-repertoire ranks of inferred template counts. A later analysis computed generation probabilities with a VDJ recombination model fitted to out-of-frame rearrangements, and checked the results against IGoR. In a later analysis, hypergeometric tests were used to score TCR-TCR, TCR-HLA and TCR-CMV co-occurrence, with a repertoire-size bias correction applied to TCR pairs. To estimate false discovery rates, a later analysis permuted the HLA or CMV assignments 20 times. In a later analysis, co-occurring TCRs were grouped using DBSCAN, and TCRdist sequence similarity was added for clustering within HLA-allele-positive subsets. Co-occurrence clustering excluded repertoires with fewer than 30,000 or more than 120,000 public chains, plus five with anomalous nucleotide sharing. TCRdb limited this immuneACCESS table to in-frame rearrangements with V and J called. A share of clones is missing; checked studies link under half to unresolved V genes, and the rest is unexplained. The V and J calls and clone size come from that table; D and trimming were worked out from the DNA. The sample yields 150,000 to 200,000 clones; around four fifths were counted once. The ten biggest clones cover about 1.7% of the sample.

The cohort was made up of around 720 healthy bone marrow donors. All cohort members were sampled while nominally healthy, although unrecorded immune exposures were likely present. The donor tested CMV seropositive and was one of the 289 seropositive cohort members. A peripheral blood sample was collected from each donor, and TCR beta sequencing was performed on peripheral blood mononuclear cells. The Qiagen DNeasy Blood Extraction Kit was used to extract genomic DNA from the blood cell samples. In this sample, this clone turned up a few times. Its binding antigen is unknown. There are no base qualities to consult, and no much larger clone falls within one base.

This TCR was sampled from a man aged 40-55 years in good health and CMV-seropositive. The sample taken for sequencing was PBMCs. The rearranged chain carries TRBV9 and TRBJ1-3, with 9 junctional bases fitting TRBD1. The CDR3 region: CASSLSGTGGNTIYF. The DNA sequence follows: TGTGCCAGCAGCTTATCCGGGACAGGGGGAAACACCATATATTTT.